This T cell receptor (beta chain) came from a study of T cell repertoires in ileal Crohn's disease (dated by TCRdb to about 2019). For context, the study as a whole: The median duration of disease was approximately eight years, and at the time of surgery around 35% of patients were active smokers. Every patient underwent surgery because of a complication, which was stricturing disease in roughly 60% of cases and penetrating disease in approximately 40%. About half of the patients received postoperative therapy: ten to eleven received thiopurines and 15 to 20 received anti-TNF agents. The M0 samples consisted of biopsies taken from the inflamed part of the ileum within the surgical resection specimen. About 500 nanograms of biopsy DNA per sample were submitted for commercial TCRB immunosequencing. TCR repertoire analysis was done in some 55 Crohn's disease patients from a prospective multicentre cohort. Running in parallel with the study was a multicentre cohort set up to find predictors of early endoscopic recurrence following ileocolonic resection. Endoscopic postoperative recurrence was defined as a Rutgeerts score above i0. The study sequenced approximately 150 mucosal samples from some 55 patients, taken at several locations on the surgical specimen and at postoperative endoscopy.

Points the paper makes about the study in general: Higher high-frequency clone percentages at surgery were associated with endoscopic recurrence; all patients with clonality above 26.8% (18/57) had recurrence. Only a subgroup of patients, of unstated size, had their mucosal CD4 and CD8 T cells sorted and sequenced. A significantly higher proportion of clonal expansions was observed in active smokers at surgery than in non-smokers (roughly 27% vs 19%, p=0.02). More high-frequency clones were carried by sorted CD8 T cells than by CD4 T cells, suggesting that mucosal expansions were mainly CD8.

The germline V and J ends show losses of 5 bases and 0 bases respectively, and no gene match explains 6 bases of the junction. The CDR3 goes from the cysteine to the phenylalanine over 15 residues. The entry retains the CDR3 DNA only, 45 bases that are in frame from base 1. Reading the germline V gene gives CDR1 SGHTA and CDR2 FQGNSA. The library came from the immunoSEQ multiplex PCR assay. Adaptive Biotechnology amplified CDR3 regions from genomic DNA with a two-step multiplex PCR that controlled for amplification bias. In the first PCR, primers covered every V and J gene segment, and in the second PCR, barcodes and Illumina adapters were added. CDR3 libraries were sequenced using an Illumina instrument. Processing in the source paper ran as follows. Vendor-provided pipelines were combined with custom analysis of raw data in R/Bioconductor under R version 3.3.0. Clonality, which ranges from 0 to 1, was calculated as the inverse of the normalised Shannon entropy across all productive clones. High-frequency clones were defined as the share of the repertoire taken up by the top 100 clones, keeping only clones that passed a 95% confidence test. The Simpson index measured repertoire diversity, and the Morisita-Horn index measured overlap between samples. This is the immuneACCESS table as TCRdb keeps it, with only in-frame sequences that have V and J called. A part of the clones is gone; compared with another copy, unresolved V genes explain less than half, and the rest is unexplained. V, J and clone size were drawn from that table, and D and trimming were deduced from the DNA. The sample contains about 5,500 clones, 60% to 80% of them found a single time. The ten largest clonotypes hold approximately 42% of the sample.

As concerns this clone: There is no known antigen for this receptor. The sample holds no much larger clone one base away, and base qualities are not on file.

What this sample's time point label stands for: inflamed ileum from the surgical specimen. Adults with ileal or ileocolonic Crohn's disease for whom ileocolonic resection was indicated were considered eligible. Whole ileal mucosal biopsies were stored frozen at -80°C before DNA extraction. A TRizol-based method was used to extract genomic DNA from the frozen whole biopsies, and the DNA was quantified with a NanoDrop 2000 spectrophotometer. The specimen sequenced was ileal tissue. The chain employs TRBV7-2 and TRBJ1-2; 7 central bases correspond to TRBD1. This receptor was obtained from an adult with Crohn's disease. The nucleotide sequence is TGTGCCAGCAGCCCTCAGACAGGGTCTAACTATGGCTACACCTTC. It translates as CASSPQTGSNYGYTF.